The 22 T cell receptor beta chains in this list originate from one sample, sequenced in a study of neurological immune-mediated disorders. MiXCR was run by TCRdb on the 5' RACE reads, yielding one entry per CDR3 protein. The table lists roughly 100,000 distinct CDR3 sequences, 3.5% to 4% of them singletons. The material sequenced was PBMCs. The receptors come from a young woman with multiple sclerosis.

The table lists this clonotype with many counts. The chain joins TRBV27 to TRBJ1-6; D call uncertain. CDR3 size: 13 residues. CDR1 and CDR2 (germline): MNHEY, SMNVEV (reference sequence). Deletions cut 11 bases from V and 12 bases from J, with 20 bases between. This chain's CDR3 is CASHSFWARPLHF. CDR3 in DNA: TGTGCCTCCCATTCGTTTTGGGCTAGACCCCTCCACTTT.

This clonotype has ten or more counts. The genes are TRBV20-1 and TRBJ2-5; possible D gene TRBD1, 5 bases. The germline V gene has CDR1 DFQATT and CDR2 SNEGSKA (reference sequence). V lost 4 bases to trimming and J lost 2 bases, with 14 bases between them. The length of the CDR3 is 14 residues. CDR3 sequence: CSANSKGLQETQYF. As DNA, the CDR3 is TGCAGTGCTAATAGTAAGGGGTTACAAGAGACCCAGTACTTC.

This clonotype has ten or more counts. This rearrangement joins TRBV20-1 to TRBJ2-7, with D perhaps TRBD1 (6 bases). Germline loops: CDR1 DFQATT, CDR2 SNEGSKA (reference sequence). CDR3 length: 15 residues. With 1 base removed from V and 3 bases from J, the gap between germline ends came to 16 bases. As DNA, the CDR3 is TGCAGTGCTAGAGGGCAGGGGAATTTGTTCTACGAGCAGTACTTC. The encoded protein is CSARGQGNLFYEQYF.

In its sample, this clonotype was seen many times. The chain recombines TRBV29-1 with TRBJ2-3, with TRBD2 identical over 8 bases. The V gene end was trimmed by 5 bases and the J gene end by 1 base; junction bases not matched to a gene: 5. CDR3 length: 14 residues. Germline-derived CDR1 and CDR2 are SQVTM and ANQGSEA. The DNA of the CDR3 is TGCAGCGTTCGCTTCGGGGGGGGCACAGATACGCAGTATTTT. This translates into CSVRFGGGTDTQYF.

This clonotype appeared many times. This chain connects TRBV3-1 to TRBJ2-2, with 7 bases aligning to TRBD1. Germline lookup yields CDR1 LGHDT and CDR2 YNNKEL (reference sequence). There are 16 residues in the CDR3. Trimming at V came to 2 bases and at J to 6 bases, leaving 9 bases not matched to a gene. The CDR3 reads CASSQQGQSPAGELFF. The CDR3 nucleotides read TGTGCCAGCAGCCAACAGGGACAGAGCCCTGCCGGGGAGCTGTTTTTT.

This clonotype was seen at least ten times. The V call is TRBV29-1, the J call TRBJ1-1, with 9 bases lining up with TRBD1. The CDR3 spans 13 residues. Germline V CDR1 and CDR2: SQVTM, ANQGSEA. After removal of 5 bases from V and 3 bases from J, the junction contained 4 bases not matched to a gene. CDR3 DNA sequence: TGCAGCGTTTACCGGACAGGGGACACTGAAGCTTTCTTT. Residues: CSVYRTGDTEAFF. Full variable domain (missing parts from reference TRBV29-1 and TRBJ1-1): SAVISQKPSRDICQRGTSLTIQCQVDSQVTMMFWYRQQPGQSLTLIATANQGSEATYESGFVIDKFPISRPNLTFSTLTVSNMSPEDSSIYLCSVYRTGDTEAFFGQGTRLTVV.

This clonotype was found a few times. The V gene is TRBV20-1, the J gene TRBJ2-1, with D tentatively TRBD1 (5 bases). The ends were cut back, 4 bases at V and 5 bases at J, with 15 bases in the middle. The CDR3 has 14 amino acids. Germline lookup yields CDR1 DFQATT and CDR2 SNEGSKA (reference sequence). The CDR3 spells CSATGYSFNNEQFF. As DNA, the CDR3 is TGCAGTGCTACAGGGTATTCTTTTAACAATGAGCAGTTCTTC.

The sample holds many counts of this clonotype. The chain couples TRBV29-1 to TRBJ1-2, with D possibly being TRBD1 (5 bases). V was shortened by 5 bases and J by 1 base, with 11 bases between the two germline ends. The CDR3 length is 13 residues. CDR1 and CDR2 from the germline V gene are SQVTM and ANQGSEA. The CDR3 nucleotides are TGCAGCGTTTATTGGGGCAGTAACTATGGCTACACCTTC. It translates to CSVYWGSNYGYTF.

This clonotype was observed at least ten times. J is TRBJ2-7 and V is TRBV5-1; D possibly corresponds to TRBD1 (6 bases). The CDR3 has 16 residues. Germline V gives CDR1 SGHRS, CDR2 YFSETQ. V lost 4 bases and J lost 3, with 20 bases in between. CDR3 DNA sequence: TGCGCCAGCAGCAAGATTGGGGGCTCGGAATACTACGAGCAGTACTTC. Translated, it gives CASSKIGGSEYYEQYF. Complete variable domain (other parts from reference TRBV5-1 and TRBJ2-7): KAGVTQTPRYLIKTRGQQVTLSCSPISGHRSVSWYQQTPGQGLQFLFEYFSETQRNKGNFPGRFSGRQFSNSRSEMNVSTLELGDSALYLCASSKIGGSEYYEQYFGPGTRLTVT.

At least ten counts were recorded for this clonotype. The chain uses TRBV5-5 and TRBJ1-2; D remains ambiguous. The CDR3 loop spans 15 amino acids. Germline values: CDR1 SGHKS, CDR2 YYEKEE (reference sequence). V was shortened by 0 bases and J by 1 base, with 10 bases between the two germline ends. The CDR3 sequence: CASSLVSGSNYGYTF. The CDR3 region has the DNA TGTGCCAGCAGCTTGGTATCTGGCAGTAACTATGGCTACACCTTC.

In its sample, this clonotype was seen many times. This sequence joins TRBV20-1 and TRBJ2-2, with D hard to call. Per the germline V gene, CDR1 is DFQATT and CDR2 is SNEGSKA (reference sequence). With 6 bases removed from V and 0 bases from J, the gap between germline ends came to 11 bases. The CDR3 has 14 amino acids. DNA for the CDR3: TGCAGTGCAGCCAGGACGGCGAACACCGGGGAGCTGTTTTTT. This translates into CSAARTANTGELFF.

This clonotype was seen many times. The V gene is TRBV5-6, the J gene TRBJ2-7, with 8 bases lining up with TRBD1. The CDR3 covers 16 residues. Germline CDR1 is SGHDT and CDR2 is YYEEEE. V dropped 4 bases and J dropped 3; count of bases not matched to a gene: 12. The CDR3 reads CASSTVSGTGYYEQYF. CDR3 bases: TGTGCCAGCAGCACGGTTTCCGGGACAGGTTACTACGAGCAGTACTTC.

Ten or more counts support this clonotype. The rearrangement links TRBV4-1 to TRBJ2-1; D possibly corresponds to TRBD2 (7 bases). V was cut by 4 bases and J by 8 bases, with 21 bases left in between. This CDR3 is built from 16 residues. The germline V gene has CDR1 MGHRA and CDR2 YSYEKL. For the CDR3, the DNA is TGCGCCAGCAGCCCCGGGCTGGCGGGGGCAGGCGATGAGCAGTTCTTC. Translated: CASSPGLAGAGDEQFF.

This clonotype was picked up many times. The rearrangement joins TRBV6-4 to TRBJ2-1; D ambiguous. This CDR3 region has 12 residues. Deletions cut 0 bases from V and 7 bases from J, with 4 bases between. In germline, CDR1 is MRHNA, CDR2 SNTAGT. This CDR3 reads CASSDSENEQFF. CDR3 in DNA: TGTGCCAGCAGTGACTCCGAGAATGAGCAGTTCTTC.

This clonotype was counted at least ten times. The rearrangement uses TRBV5-1 and TRBJ2-2, with 8 positions matching TRBD1. The CDR3 is made up of 17 amino acids. V dropped 0 bases and J dropped 1; count of bases not matched to a gene: 5. In germline, CDR1 is SGHRS, CDR2 YFSETQ. The CDR3 DNA follows: TGCGCCAGCAGCTTGGTTTCGACAGGGGTGAACACCGGGGAGCTGTTTTTT. It translates to CASSLVSTGVNTGELFF.

The rearrangement uses TRBV6-7 and TRBJ2-3; D may correspond to TRBD1 or TRBD2 (5 bases each). TRBV6-7 carries the ORF label, with uncertain function. CDR3 length equals 16 residues. Trimming cost V 2 bases and J 4 bases, with 16 bases left between them. As DNA, the CDR3 is TGTGCCAGCAGTTACACCGCTAGCCGGGGCCCAGATACGCAGTATTTT. Amino acid sequence: CASSYTASRGPDTQYF.

This clonotype was seen at least ten times. The chain joins TRBV5-5 to TRBJ2-3, with TRBD2 matching over 10 bases. The V segment lost 3 bases and the J segment 6 bases; nucleotides outside the gene matches: 4. In germline, CDR1 is SGHKS, CDR2 YYEKEE (reference sequence). The CDR3 runs to 14 residues. This chain's CDR3 is CASSSLLAGDTQYF. CDR3 bases: TGTGCCAGCAGCTCGCTACTAGCGGGGGATACGCAGTATTTT.

This clonotype was counted ten times or more. V and J are TRBV6-4 and TRBJ2-1; perhaps TRBD1 as D (7 bases). The CDR3 is made up of 17 amino acids. With 2 bases removed from V and 8 bases from J, the gap between germline ends came to 22 bases. CDR1 MRHNA and CDR2 SNTAGT come from the germline V gene. The CDR3 reads CASSDILRLGGWHEQFF. The CDR3 DNA is TGTGCCAGCAGTGACATATTAAGACTAGGGGGCTGGCATGAGCAGTTCTTC.

The table lists this clonotype with many counts. This sequence joins TRBV10-3 and TRBJ1-2; D uncertain. V lost 2 bases and J 7 bases, leaving 8 bases between the germline ends. Germline CDR1 and CDR2: ENHRY and SYGVKD. The CDR3 extends over 12 amino acids. CDR3 amino acids: CAISEDKGGYTF. Here the CDR3 DNA reads TGTGCCATCAGTGAGGACAAGGGTGGCTACACCTTC.

This clonotype was observed at least ten times. V gene TRBV11-2 combines with J gene TRBJ2-7; D is ambiguous. Trimming stripped 3 bases from V and 5 bases from J, with 11 bases between. CDR1 is SGHAT, CDR2 FQNNGV, per germline. The CDR3 length is 13 residues. The CDR3 DNA reads as TGTGCCAGCAGCTTTGTAGGGCGCCACGAGCAGTACTTC. Protein: CASSFVGRHEQYF. Based on the CDR3 plus reference TRBV11-2 and TRBJ2-7, the full variable domain is EAGVAQSPRYKIIEKRQSVAFWCNPISGHATLYWYQQILGQGPKLLIQFQNNGVVDDSQLPKDRFSAERLKGVDSTLKIQPAKLEDSAVYLCASSFVGRHEQYFGPGTRLTVT.

At least ten counts were recorded for this clonotype. The V and J genes are TRBV28 and TRBJ2-7; 8 bases are shared with TRBD1. The CDR3 length is 13 residues. Germline assignment: CDR1 MDHEN and CDR2 SYDVKM. The junction had 6 bases not matched to a gene; V was cut back by 3 bases and J by 8 bases. The chain's CDR3 is CASSLGTGGKQYF. The CDR3 nucleotides read TGTGCCAGCAGTTTGGGGACAGGAGGGAAGCAGTACTTC.

This clonotype was observed many times. V and J are TRBV6-2 or TRBV6-3 and TRBJ2-7; no definite D call. V lost 4 bases to trimming and J lost 2 bases, with 9 bases between them. This CDR3 has 13 amino acids. The germline V gene has CDR1 MNHEY and CDR2 SVGEGT. The CDR3 reads CASSLRNTYEQYF. CDR3 DNA: TGTGCCAGCAGTTTACGGAATACCTACGAGCAGTACTTC.